A single sample is the source of the 25 T cell receptor beta chains below, sequenced in a study of blood T cell repertoires in COVID-19. Assay used: immunoSEQ multiplex PCR; TCRdb lists only in-frame clones, some missing. Among around 160,000 clones listed, around 80% were seen once. The sequencing input was peripheral blood. Receptors originate from a man in his fifties or sixties with active or convalescent COVID-19.

The V gene is TRBV28, the J gene TRBJ2-5; 13 bases line up with TRBD2. Germline trimming cut 6 bases from V and 3 bases from J; bases unmatched to any gene: 7. CDR1 and CDR2 (germline): MDHEN, SYDVKM. The length of the CDR3 is 16 residues. CDR3 coding DNA: TGTGCCAGCAGCCTTTCCGGGACTAGCGGGAAAGAGACCCAGTACTTC. Its protein product is CASSLSGTSGKETQYF.

This clone has only a few counts. The chain is built from TRBV12-3 or TRBV12-4 and TRBJ2-7, with 8 bases lining up with TRBD1. The trim removed 6 bases at V and 3 bases at J, leaving 4 bases unmatched. The CDR3 loop spans 13 amino acids. The CDR3 coding sequence is TGTGCCAGCAGACGGACAGGGAGCTACGAGCAGTACTTC. Residues: CASRRTGSYEQYF.

The genes are TRBV28 and TRBJ2-7; the D gene is possibly TRBD2 (5 bases). With 5 bases removed from V and 3 bases from J, the gap between germline ends came to 17 bases. CDR1 and CDR2 (germline): MDHEN, SYDVKM. The CDR3 runs 15 residues. CDR3 in amino acids: CASSMPASNDYEQYF. The CDR3 nucleotides are TGTGCCAGCAGTATGCCCGCTAGCAACGACTACGAGCAGTACTTC.

The V call is TRBV5-6, the J call TRBJ2-1; the match to TRBD1 covers 8 bases. The CDR3 has 18 amino acids. V shed 2 bases and J 4 bases; nucleotides not matched to a gene: 14. Germline V gene data show CDR1 as SGHDT and CDR2 as YYEEEE. The CDR3 is CASSFSTRGRGPYNEQFF. In DNA form, the CDR3 reads TGTGCCAGCAGCTTCTCAACAAGAGGCAGGGGGCCTTACAATGAGCAGTTCTTC. The entire variable domain, with the rest obtained from reference TRBV5-6 and TRBJ2-1, is as follows: DAGVTQSPTHLIKTRGQQVTLRCSPKSGHDTVSWYQQALGQGPQFIFQYYEEEERQRGNFPDRFSGHQFPNYSSELNVNALLLGDSALYLCASSFSTRGRGPYNEQFFGPGTRLTVL.

J is TRBJ1-2 and V is TRBV10-2, with 7 bases identical to TRBD1. The length of the CDR3 is 15 residues. CDR1 and CDR2 from the germline V gene are WSHSY and SAAADI. The V gene end was trimmed by 2 bases and the J gene end by 0 bases; junction bases not matched to a gene: 3. In DNA form, the CDR3 reads TGCGCCAGCAGTGAGCGGGGGACAGCTAACTATGGCTACACCTTC. Translation: CASSERGTANYGYTF.

This chain uses TRBV2 with TRBJ2-7; weak D call: TRBD2 (5 bases). This CDR3 contains 14 residues. Trimming left V 8 bases short and J 1 base short, with 15 bases between. From germline, CDR1 is SNHLY and CDR2 FYNNEI. The CDR3 loop is CASEGSEESYEQYF. The CDR3 DNA reads as TGTGCCAGCGAGGGTAGCGAGGAGTCCTACGAGCAGTACTTC.

The sample holds one count of this clone. The chain links TRBV12-3 or TRBV12-4 to TRBJ2-2; D remains ambiguous. The CDR3 totals 13 residues. The germline V and J ends were trimmed by 6 bases and 1 base, with 6 bases remaining between them. Here the CDR3 DNA reads TGTGCCAGCAGGACGGGGAACACCGGGGAGCTGTTTTTT. As protein: CASRTGNTGELFF.

This chain uses TRBV7-2 with TRBJ1-3; TRBD1 might be the D (6 bases). The ends were cut back, 6 bases at V and 3 bases at J, with 18 bases in the middle. This CDR3 is built from 16 residues. Germline lookup yields CDR1 SGHTA and CDR2 FQGNSA. Written as DNA, the CDR3 is TGTGCCAGCAGTTTGCACAAGACAGGAAATGGAAACACCATATATTTT. It translates to CASSLHKTGNGNTIYF.

The J gene is TRBJ2-6, the V gene TRBV3-1 (or the pseudogene TRBV3-2); 9 nucleotides line up with TRBD1. V lost 2 bases, J lost 0 bases, and 11 bases stayed unmatched. The CDR3 is made up of 20 amino acids. Looked up from germline, CDR1 is LGHDT and CDR2 is YNNKEL (reference sequence). CDR3 nucleotide sequence: TGTGCCAGCAGCCAAACGGGACAGGGCTTTCTGTTCTCTGGGGCCAACGTCCTGACTTTC. It is translated as CASSQTGQGFLFSGANVLTF.

This chain joins TRBV19 and TRBJ1-2, with D perhaps TRBD1 (6 bases). With 7 bases removed from V and 2 bases from J, the gap between germline ends came to 23 bases. CDR1 and CDR2 (germline): LNHDA, SQIVND (reference sequence). This CDR3 is built from 17 residues. CDR3 sequence reads: CASTTFGGANGNYGYTF. The DNA for the CDR3 is TGTGCCAGTACTACTTTCGGGGGGGCCAATGGCAACTATGGCTACACCTTC.

This clone was recorded at least ten times. The gene calls are TRBV12-3 or TRBV12-4 and TRBJ1-1; the D gene is possibly TRBD1 (6 bases). V lost 5 bases and J 1 base, leaving 8 bases between the germline ends. The CDR3 sequence is 13 residues long. CDR3 in amino acids: CASSQQGNTEAFF. CDR3 nucleotide sequence: TGTGCCAGCAGTCAACAGGGGAACACTGAAGCTTTCTTT.

The V gene is TRBV10-3, the J gene TRBJ1-1; possibly TRBD1 for D (5 bases). Germline-derived CDR1 and CDR2 are ENHRY and SYGVKD. The CDR3 has 14 residues. The ends were cut back, 0 bases at V and 1 base at J, with 6 bases in the middle. CDR3 residues: CAISESQENTEAFF. The CDR3 bases are TGTGCCATCAGTGAGTCACAGGAGAACACTGAAGCTTTCTTT.

V gene TRBV29-1 combines with J gene TRBJ1-2; the D is unclear. This CDR3 contains 11 residues. The ends were cut back, 8 bases at V and 6 bases at J, with 13 bases in the middle. CDR1 is SQVTM, CDR2 ANQGSEA, per germline. CDR3 sequence (DNA): TGCAGCTCCCGGGAGGGAGATGGCTACACCTTC. This gives the protein CSSREGDGYTF.

The genes are TRBV29-1 and TRBJ2-1, with 8 bases aligning to TRBD2. Germline lookup yields CDR1 SQVTM and CDR2 ANQGSEA. The CDR3 length is 14 residues. The CDR3 sequence is CSSGSGNVGNEQFF. In DNA, the CDR3 is TGCAGTAGCGGTAGCGGGAACGTGGGCAATGAGCAGTTCTTC.

The chain joins TRBV10-3 to TRBJ1-1, with a weak D call TRBD1 (6 bases). Germline V gene sequence: CDR1 ENHRY, CDR2 SYGVKD. The CDR3 runs to 14 residues. Trimming left V 9 bases short and J 5 bases short, with 19 bases between. The CDR3 sequence is CAIALQGRETEAFF. The CDR3 DNA reads as TGTGCCATAGCCCTACAGGGAAGGGAGACTGAAGCTTTCTTT.

This clone was counted between two and nine times. The chain combines TRBV6-6 with TRBJ1-5; D not resolved. The CDR3 runs 15 residues. The V gene lost 8 bases and the J gene lost 4 bases, with 18 bases spanning the gap. Germline-derived CDR1 and CDR2 are MNHNY and SVGAGI (reference sequence). As DNA, the CDR3 is TGTGCCAGCCGTTGGAACCGGGGAGCAAATCAGCCCCAGCATTTT. It yields the protein CASRWNRGANQPQHF.

J is TRBJ1-1 and V is TRBV11-1; the D gene is possibly TRBD1 (5 bases). From germline, CDR1 is SGHAT and CDR2 FQDESV (reference sequence). V gave up 5 bases and J gave up 0 bases, with 13 bases separating them. The CDR3 consists of 15 residues. The CDR3 bases are TGTGCCAGCAGCGGACGGACAAGAATGAACACTGAAGCTTTCTTT. Amino acids: CASSGRTRMNTEAFF. The variable domain in full, completed from reference TRBV11-1 and TRBJ1-1, reads EAEVAQSPRYKITEKSQAVAFWCDPISGHATLYWYRQILGQGPELLVQFQDESVVDDSQLPKDRFSAERLKGVDSTLKIQPAELGDSAMYLCASSGRTRMNTEAFFGQGTRLTVV.

The rearrangement links TRBV9 to TRBJ1-5; tentatively, D is TRBD1 (6 bases). The CDR3 sequence is 15 residues long. V lost 4 bases and J 1 base, leaving 12 bases between the germline ends. Germline CDR1 and CDR2: SGDLS and YYNGEE. The DNA for the CDR3 is TGTGCCAGCAGCCCCAGGGGACACAGCAATCAGCCCCAGCATTTT. As protein: CASSPRGHSNQPQHF. The variable domain in full, completed from reference TRBV9 and TRBJ1-5, reads DSGVTQTPKHLITATGQRVTLRCSPRSGDLSVYWYQQSLDQGLQFLIQYYNGEERAKGNILERFSAQQFPDLHSELNLSSLELGDSALYFCASSPRGHSNQPQHFGDGTRLSIL.

V and J are TRBV2 and TRBJ2-1, with D possibly matching TRBD1 (5 bases). The CDR3 length is 15 residues. Trimming removed 4 bases at V and 6 bases at J, with 16 bases between. CDR1 is SNHLY and CDR2 is FYNNEI in the germline V gene. CDR3 loop: CASSVPQGGSNEQFF. DNA of the CDR3: TGTGCCAGCAGTGTCCCCCAGGGTGGTTCCAATGAGCAGTTCTTC.

This chain links TRBV19 with TRBJ1-6; D remains unclear. CDR3 size: 16 residues. The V end lost 1 base, the J end lost 9 bases, and 16 bases lay between the germline ends. Germline CDR1 is LNHDA and CDR2 is SQIVND (reference sequence). CDR3 loop: CASSIGATAVGSPLHF. The CDR3 DNA reads TGTGCCAGTAGTATAGGGGCGACCGCCGTTGGTTCACCCCTCCACTTT.

V is TRBV18 and J is TRBJ1-2; D possibly corresponds to TRBD1 (6 bases). CDR3 length: 14 amino acids. CDR1 and CDR2 from the germline V gene are KGHSH and LQKENI. V was trimmed by 6 bases and J by 1 base, leaving 12 bases between them. The CDR3 sequence: CASSLRQDNYGYTF. The CDR3, as DNA: TGTGCCAGCTCCCTCCGACAGGATAACTATGGCTACACCTTC.

The chain has TRBV2 and TRBJ2-3; 11 bases are shared with TRBD2. The CDR3 totals 17 residues. Trimming took 4 bases from V and 0 from J; bases not matched to a gene: 6. Germline CDR1 SNHLY, CDR2 FYNNEI. The CDR3 nucleotides read TGTGCCAGCAGTGTGGCTAGCGGGGGGCGGAGCACAGATACGCAGTATTTT. Its protein is CASSVASGGRSTDTQYF.

The chain uses TRBV5-1 and TRBJ2-1, with 10 positions matching TRBD1. This CDR3 region has 15 residues. J lost 8 bases, V lost 3 bases, and 8 bases had no gene match. Looked up from germline, CDR1 is SGHRS and CDR2 is YFSETQ. CDR3 in DNA: TGCGCCAGCAGCTCCTCGGGACAGGGGACGGATGAGCAGTTCTTC. Its protein is CASSSSGQGTDEQFF.

This sequence joins TRBV4-1 and TRBJ2-1; 8 bases map to TRBD2. Germline CDR1 reads MGHRA; CDR2 reads YSYEKL. This CDR3 contains 18 residues. V lost 2 bases, J lost 0 bases, and 9 bases stayed unmatched. The CDR3 sequence is CASSQPSGAGASYNEQFF. CDR3 DNA: TGCGCCAGCAGCCAACCCTCCGGAGCGGGGGCCTCCTACAATGAGCAGTTCTTC.

The CDR3 region is CASITPGQGGAEAFF. CDR3 in DNA: TGTGCCAGTATTACCCCGGGACAGGGGGGAGCTGAAGCTTTCTTT. The J gene is TRBJ1-1, the V gene TRBV19; 11 positions agree with TRBD1. V shed 7 bases and J 6 bases; nucleotides not matched to a gene: 10. Germline V lookup: CDR1 LNHDA, CDR2 SQIVND (reference sequence). The CDR3 spans 15 residues. The full variable domain, with the rest looked up from reference TRBV19 and TRBJ1-1, is DGGITQSPKYLFRKEGQNVTLSCEQNLNHDAMYWYRQDPGQGLRLIYYSQIVNDFQKGDIAEGYSVSREKKESFPLTVTSAQKNPTAFYLCASITPGQGGAEAFFGQGTRLTVV.